This T cell receptor (beta chain) was profiled in a study of blood T cells in healthy people across ages. Study observations and caveats: No one knew whether donors had CMV, which possibly confounded expanded clonotype changes. Diversity estimates drawn from one million T cells were deemed underestimates.

This CDR3 contains 11 residues. V dropped 2 bases and J dropped 8 bases, with 6 bases sitting between them. Germline values: CDR1 MNHEY, CDR2 SVGEGT. A note on this clonotype: Antigen: not known.

A second roughly 6 to 12 cycle PCR used barcoded and J-beta primers. Template switching added a 12-random-nucleotide identifier to every cDNA molecule. MiXCR, applied by TCRdb to the 5' RACE reads, yields one record per CDR3 protein. The sample lists about 640,000 distinct CDR3 sequences; under 70% were seen once. The TCR comes from a man aged 55-75 years in good health. The chain employs TRBV6-2 or TRBV6-3 and TRBJ1-2; D remains unclear. The specimen sequenced was blood. CDR3 sequence (DNA): TGTGCCAGCAGTTACCCCAACGGCTACACCTTC. Translating it yields CASSYPNGYTF.